This T cell receptor beta chain was captured by sequencing in a study of blood T cell repertoires in COVID-19. Study summary: Researchers got acute and convalescent COVID-19 samples from the United States, Italy and Spain. From T cells, B-cell-depleted T cells, or PBMCs came the material, which was cDNA or gDNA.

Original methodology: From reference gene primer amplification, estimates of nucleated cell counts were derived. The data were produced by immunoSEQ multiplex PCR, yet TCRdb's version contains in-frame clones alone and is incomplete. V, J and clone size are those of that table, while D and trimming were read from the DNA. The sample shows 80,000 or so clones, under 85% of them seen only once. The V gene's germline CDR1 is SGHVS and CDR2 FNYEAQ. V dropped 0 bases and J dropped 3 bases, with 12 bases sitting between them. The CDR3 contains 15 residues. The sequence derives from a human donor in a cohort sampled during active COVID-19. The chain is built from TRBV7-6 and TRBJ2-7, with a tentative D call TRBD2 (6 bases). Source material: peripheral blood. CDR3 in amino acids: CASSLAGTSNYEQYF. The CDR3 DNA sequence: TGTGCCAGCAGCTTAGCTGGGACTTCGAACTACGAGCAGTACTTC.